This is a list of T cell receptor beta chains from one sample in a study of blood T cell repertoires in COVID-19. Data came from immunoSEQ multiplex PCR; TCRdb stores just in-frame clones and leaves some out. The table has under 250,000 clones, about 84% seen once. Sequencing was performed on PBMCs or T cells enriched from blood (not recorded which). Receptors originate from a man in his 60s who had recovered from COVID-19. The CDR3 runs from the conserved cysteine through the conserved F or W.

CDR3 length | J gene | V gene | CDR3 protein
19 | TRBJ1-5 | TRBV6-2/TRBV6-3 | CASSAATGKIFNGNQPQHF
14 | TRBJ1-2 | TRBV18 | CASSRERGSYGYTF
14 | TRBJ2-4 | TRBV3-1/TRBV3-2 | CASSHQGFGNIQYF
13 | TRBJ1-1 | TRBV20-1 | CSASGGTGPEAFF
18 | TRBJ2-3 | TRBV19 | CASSTPFGQGGSTDTQYF
16 | TRBJ2-2 | TRBV2 | CASSQAGGPGVGELFF
12 | TRBJ2-2 | TRBV6-5 | CASSHRSGELFF
15 | TRBJ2-1 | TRBV12-5 | CASGGRAAGRGEQFF
12 | TRBJ2-1 | TRBV12-3/TRBV12-4 | CASSRQYNEQFF
16 | TRBJ1-6 | TRBV6-2/TRBV6-3 | CASSYERSSYNSPLHF
14 | TRBJ2-3 | TRBV29-1 | CSVLLAVSTDTQYF
16 | TRBJ1-4 | TRBV3-1/TRBV3-2 | CASSQEQGTSFEKLFF
13 | TRBJ2-1 | TRBV9 | CASSVDSFNEQFF
14 | TRBJ1-2 | TRBV7-8 | CASSLRTGERGYTF
15 | TRBJ2-2 | TRBV9 | CASSVTGASTGELFF
15 | TRBJ2-3 | TRBV3-1/TRBV3-2 | CASSQDLSSTDTQYF
15 | TRBJ2-3 | TRBV5-1 | CASSLEGQGVDTQYF
13 | TRBJ1-2 | TRBV7-3 | CASSQGTNYGYTF
16 | TRBJ1-3 | TRBV11-3 | CASSLDGPGVGNTIYF
16 | TRBJ2-1 | TRBV19 | CASSRETGGPYNEQFF
13 | TRBJ2-7 | TRBV12-3/TRBV12-4 | CASSWTGPLEQYF
16 | TRBJ1-4 | TRBV6-5 | CASSYHSTGGVEKLFF